This is a list of T cell receptor beta chains from one sample in a study of blood T cell repertoires in COVID-19. TCRdb keeps only in-frame clones here, not all; method: immunoSEQ multiplex PCR. The table shows about 160,000 clones, with roughly 80% occurring only once. Sample: PBMCs or T cells enriched from blood (not recorded which). Source of these receptors: an older woman who had recovered from COVID-19. Each CDR3 is given with its conserved first and last residue. Fields, in order: CDR3 length, J gene, D gene, clone size, V gene, CDR3 DNA, CDR3 protein. The D gene is left open where the match is weak. The size field is filled for only some rows; it gives once, few, many or a size class.

15 TRBJ1-3 TRBD1 - TRBV19 TGTGCCAGTAGGACTACAGGGGCGACTGGAAACACCATATATTTT CASRTTGATGNTIYF
12 TRBJ1-1 - - TRBV12-5 TGTGCTAGTGCCAGCAGGGTCGCTGAAGCTTTCTTT CASASRVAEAFF
17 TRBJ2-1 TRBD2 - TRBV5-1 TGCGCCAGCAGCTTGCTCTCTTCAGCGGGGGCTTACAATGAGCAGTTCTTC CASSLLSSAGAYNEQFF
15 TRBJ2-3 TRBD2 few TRBV2 TGTGCCAGTACCTGGGGGGGAGGTAGCACAGATACGCAGTATTTT CASTWGGGSTDTQYF
15 TRBJ2-1 TRBD2 few TRBV7-3 TGTGCCAGCAGCTGGACTAGCGGGGGAGGCTATGAGCAGTTCTTC CASSWTSGGGYEQFF
13 TRBJ1-2 - once TRBV9 TGTGCCAGCAGCCCCCCTGTAGGGGATGGCTACACCTTC CASSPPVGDGYTF
13 TRBJ2-3 - once TRBV14 TGTGCCAGCAGCCAAGCGGGCACAGATACGCAGTATTTT CASSQAGTDTQYF
13 TRBJ1-2 - - TRBV5-5 TGTGCCAGCAGCGTGACAGGTCCCGGTGGCTACACCTTC CASSVTGPGGYTF
12 TRBJ1-2 - - TRBV6-5 TGTGCCAGCAGTTACTCCGGGTATGGCTACACCTTC CASSYSGYGYTF
16 TRBJ2-3 - - TRBV5-1 TGCGCCAGCAGCTTGCGATCTCAAACTAGCACAGATACGCAGTATTTT CASSLRSQTSTDTQYF
14 TRBJ1-6 - - TRBV27 TGTGCCAGCAGTTTTAGTCGAGGCGGTTCACCCCTCCACTTT CASSFSRGGSPLHF
11 TRBJ2-1 TRBD2 - TRBV20-1 TGCAGTGCTCTCCTAGCGGGCGAGCAGTTCTTC CSALLAGEQFF
13 TRBJ1-2 - few TRBV4-2 TGTGCCAGCAGCCAAGTAGGGAGCGATGGCTACACCTTC CASSQVGSDGYTF
15 TRBJ2-3 TRBD2 - TRBV5-5 TGTGCCAGCAGCCTGGGGGAGGGGAGTACAGATACGCAGTATTTT CASSLGEGSTDTQYF
15 TRBJ1-1 - - TRBV19 TGTGCCAGTCGTGAACCTAAGGCGGGGAACACTGAAGCTTTCTTT CASREPKAGNTEAFF
14 TRBJ2-7 TRBD1 - TRBV3-1/TRBV3-2 TGTGCCAGCAGCTTTACGGGACAGGGGGACGAGCAGTACTTC CASSFTGQGDEQYF
17 TRBJ2-1 TRBD2 - TRBV5-1 TGCGCCAGCAGCTCCCCAGCTAGCGGGGGGTTTGGCAATGAGCAGTTCTTC CASSSPASGGFGNEQFF
14 TRBJ1-5 - few TRBV15 TGTGCCACCAGCAGAGACCCCGGCAATCAGCCCCAGCATTTT CATSRDPGNQPQHF
14 TRBJ2-5 - - TRBV30 TGTGCCTGGAGTTTGGGGGGGGGCATTAAGACCCAGTACTTC CAWSLGGGIKTQYF
14 TRBJ1-5 - - TRBV19 TGTGCCAGTAGTATCACAGGGTCGGTTCAGCCCCAGCATTTT CASSITGSVQPQHF
13 TRBJ2-2 - - TRBV12-5 TGTGCTAGTGGTGTGCGAGACACCGGGGAGCTGTTTTTT CASGVRDTGELFF
15 TRBJ1-4 TRBD1 - TRBV14 TGTGCCAGCAGCCAATGGGACAGCTACAATGAAAAACTGTTTTTT CASSQWDSYNEKLFF